The source of this T cell receptor beta chain is a study of blood T cell repertoires in COVID-19. The ends lost 0 bases at V and 0 bases at J; junction bases unmatched: 5. Germline V gene sequence: CDR1 LNHDA, CDR2 SQIVND (reference sequence). The CDR3 has 17 residues. Profiling relied on immunoSEQ multiplex PCR, and the TCRdb table lists in-frame clones only, not all of them. Of 90,000 to 120,000 clones in the sample, 84% are singletons; the top ten hold about 4%. This clone was seen only once. This sequence was found in a human donor in a cohort sampled during active COVID-19. The rearrangement joins TRBV19 to TRBJ2-4; the match to TRBD1 covers 7 bases. Sequencing was carried out using peripheral blood. CDR3 amino acids: CASSIDGDSVAKNIQYF. As DNA, the CDR3 is TGTGCCAGTAGTATAGATGGGGACAGTGTAGCCAAAAACATTCAGTACTTC. The full variable domain, its missing parts supplied by reference TRBV19 and TRBJ2-4, is DGGITQSPKYLFRKEGQNVTLSCEQNLNHDAMYWYRQDPGQGLRLIYYSQIVNDFQKGDIAEGYSVSREKKESFPLTVTSAQKNPTAFYLCASSIDGDSVAKNIQYFGAGTRLSVL.